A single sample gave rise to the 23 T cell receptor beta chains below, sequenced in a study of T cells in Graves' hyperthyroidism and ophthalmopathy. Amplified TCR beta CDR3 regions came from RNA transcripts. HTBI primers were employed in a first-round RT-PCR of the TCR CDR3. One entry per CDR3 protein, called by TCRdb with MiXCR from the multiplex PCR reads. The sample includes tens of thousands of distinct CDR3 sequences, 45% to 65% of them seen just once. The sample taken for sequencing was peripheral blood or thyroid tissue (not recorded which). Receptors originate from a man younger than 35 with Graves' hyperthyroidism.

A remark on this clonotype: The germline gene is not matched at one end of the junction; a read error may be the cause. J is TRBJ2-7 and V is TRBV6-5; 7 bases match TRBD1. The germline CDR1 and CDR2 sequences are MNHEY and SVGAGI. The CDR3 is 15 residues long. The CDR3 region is CASRPRRDRYYEQYF. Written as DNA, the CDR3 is TGCGCCAGCAGGCCACGACGGGACAGATACTACGAGCAGTACTTC.

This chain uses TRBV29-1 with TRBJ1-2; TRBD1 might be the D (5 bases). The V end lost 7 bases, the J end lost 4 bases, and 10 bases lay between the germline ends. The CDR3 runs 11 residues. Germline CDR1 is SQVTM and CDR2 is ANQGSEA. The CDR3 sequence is CSAGGGYGYTF. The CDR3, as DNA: TGCAGCGCGGGGGGTGGCTATGGCTACACCTTC. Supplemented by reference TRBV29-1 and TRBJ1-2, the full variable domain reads SAVISQKPSRDICQRGTSLTIQCQVDSQVTMMFWYRQQPGQSLTLIATANQGSEATYESGFVIDKFPISRPNLTFSTLTVSNMSPEDSSIYLCSAGGGYGYTFGSGTRLTVV.

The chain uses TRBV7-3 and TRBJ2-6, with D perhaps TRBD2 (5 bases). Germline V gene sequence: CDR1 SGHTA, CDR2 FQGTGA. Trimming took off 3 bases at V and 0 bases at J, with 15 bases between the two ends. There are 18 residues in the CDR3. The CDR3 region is CASSLTTNWVSGANVLTF. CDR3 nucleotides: TGTGCCAGCAGCTTGACTACCAATTGGGTCTCTGGGGCCAACGTCCTGACTTTC.

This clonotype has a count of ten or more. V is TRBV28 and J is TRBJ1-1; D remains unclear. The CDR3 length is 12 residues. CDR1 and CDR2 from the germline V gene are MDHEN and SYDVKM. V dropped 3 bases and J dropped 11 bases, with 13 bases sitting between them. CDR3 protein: CASSLRKLNAFF. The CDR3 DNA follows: TGTGCCAGCAGTTTGAGGAAGTTGAATGCTTTCTTT.

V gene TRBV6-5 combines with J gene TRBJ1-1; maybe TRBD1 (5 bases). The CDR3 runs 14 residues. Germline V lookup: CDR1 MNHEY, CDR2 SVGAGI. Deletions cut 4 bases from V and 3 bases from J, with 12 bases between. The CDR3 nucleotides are TGTGCCAGCAGTTTTCAGGGAATGTACACTGAAGCTTTCTTT. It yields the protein CASSFQGMYTEAFF.

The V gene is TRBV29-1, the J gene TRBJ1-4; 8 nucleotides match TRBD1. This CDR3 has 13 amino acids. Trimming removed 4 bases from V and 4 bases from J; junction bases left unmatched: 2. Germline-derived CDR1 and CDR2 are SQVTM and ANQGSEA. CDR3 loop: CSVGTGSNEKLFF. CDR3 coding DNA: TGCAGCGTTGGGACAGGGAGTAATGAAAAACTGTTTTTT. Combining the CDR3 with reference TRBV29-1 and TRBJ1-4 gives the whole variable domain SAVISQKPSRDICQRGTSLTIQCQVDSQVTMMFWYRQQPGQSLTLIATANQGSEATYESGFVIDKFPISRPNLTFSTLTVSNMSPEDSSIYLCSVGTGSNEKLFFGSGTQLSVL.

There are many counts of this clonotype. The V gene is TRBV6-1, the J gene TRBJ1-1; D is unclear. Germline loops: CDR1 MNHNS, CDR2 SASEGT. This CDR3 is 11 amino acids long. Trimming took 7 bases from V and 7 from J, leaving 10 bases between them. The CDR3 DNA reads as TGTGCCAGCAAGGCGGCCATTGAAGCTTTCTTT. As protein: CASKAAIEAFF.

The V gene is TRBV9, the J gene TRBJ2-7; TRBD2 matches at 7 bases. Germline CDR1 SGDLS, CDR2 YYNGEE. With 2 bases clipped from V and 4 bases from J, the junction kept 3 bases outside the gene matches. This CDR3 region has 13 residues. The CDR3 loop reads CASSVSGGYEQYF. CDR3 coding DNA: TGTGCCAGCAGCGTCTCGGGAGGTTACGAGCAGTACTTC.

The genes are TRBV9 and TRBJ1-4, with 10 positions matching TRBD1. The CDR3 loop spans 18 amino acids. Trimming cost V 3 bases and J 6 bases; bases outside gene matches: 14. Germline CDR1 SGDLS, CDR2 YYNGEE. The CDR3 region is CASSARLGTGEIDEKLFF. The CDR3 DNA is TGTGCCAGCAGCGCGCGACTCGGGACAGGGGAGATCGATGAAAAACTGTTTTTT.

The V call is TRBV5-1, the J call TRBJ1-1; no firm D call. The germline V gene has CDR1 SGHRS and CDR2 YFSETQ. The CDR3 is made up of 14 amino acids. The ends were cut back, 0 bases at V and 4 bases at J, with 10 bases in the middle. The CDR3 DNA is TGCGCCAGCAGCTTGGTCCCAGGATCCACTGAAGCTTTCTTT. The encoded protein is CASSLVPGSTEAFF.

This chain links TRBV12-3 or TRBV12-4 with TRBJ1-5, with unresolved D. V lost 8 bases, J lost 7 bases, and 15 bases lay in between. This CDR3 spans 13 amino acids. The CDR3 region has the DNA TGTGCCAGCGGTGCAGGTATCCTCCAGCCCCAGCATTTT. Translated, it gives CASGAGILQPQHF.

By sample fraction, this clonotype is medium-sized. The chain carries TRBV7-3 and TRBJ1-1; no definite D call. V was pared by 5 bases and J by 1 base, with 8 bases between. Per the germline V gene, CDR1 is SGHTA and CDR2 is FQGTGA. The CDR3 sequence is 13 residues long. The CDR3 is CASSQTPNTEAFF. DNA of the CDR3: TGTGCCAGCAGCCAAACCCCGAACACTGAAGCTTTCTTT.

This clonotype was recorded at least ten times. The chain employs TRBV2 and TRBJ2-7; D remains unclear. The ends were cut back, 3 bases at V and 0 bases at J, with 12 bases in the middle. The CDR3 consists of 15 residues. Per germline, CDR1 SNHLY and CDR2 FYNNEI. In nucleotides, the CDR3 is TGTGCCAGCAGTGATCCAGCGACTTACTCCTACGAGCAGTACTTC. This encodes CASSDPATYSYEQYF. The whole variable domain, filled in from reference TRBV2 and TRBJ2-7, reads EPEVTQTPSHQVTQMGQEVILRCVPISNHLYFYWYRQILGQKVEFLVSFYNNEISEKSEIFDDQFSVERPDGSNFTLKIRSTKLEDSAMYFCASSDPATYSYEQYFGPGTRLTVT.

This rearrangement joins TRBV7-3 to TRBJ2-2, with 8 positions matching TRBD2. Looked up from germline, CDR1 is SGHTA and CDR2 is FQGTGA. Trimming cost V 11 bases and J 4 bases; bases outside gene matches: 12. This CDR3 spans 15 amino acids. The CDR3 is CAWSVSGSSTGELFF. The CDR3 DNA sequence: TGTGCCTGGAGTGTAAGCGGGAGCTCCACCGGGGAGCTGTTTTTT.

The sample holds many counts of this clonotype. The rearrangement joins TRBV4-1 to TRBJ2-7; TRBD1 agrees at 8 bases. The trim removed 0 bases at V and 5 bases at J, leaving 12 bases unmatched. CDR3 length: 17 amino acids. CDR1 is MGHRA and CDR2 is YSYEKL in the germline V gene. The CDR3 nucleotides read TGCGCCAGCAGCCAAGAAGCCGTGGCAGGGGGCTACGACGAGCAGTACTTC. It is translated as CASSQEAVAGGYDEQYF.

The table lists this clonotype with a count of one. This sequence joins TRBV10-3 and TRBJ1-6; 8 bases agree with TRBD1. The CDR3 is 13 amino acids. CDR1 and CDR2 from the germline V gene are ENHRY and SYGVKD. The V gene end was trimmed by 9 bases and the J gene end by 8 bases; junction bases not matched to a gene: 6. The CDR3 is CAIRQGSHSPLHF. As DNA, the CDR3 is TGTGCCATAAGACAGGGGTCCCATTCACCCCTCCACTTT.

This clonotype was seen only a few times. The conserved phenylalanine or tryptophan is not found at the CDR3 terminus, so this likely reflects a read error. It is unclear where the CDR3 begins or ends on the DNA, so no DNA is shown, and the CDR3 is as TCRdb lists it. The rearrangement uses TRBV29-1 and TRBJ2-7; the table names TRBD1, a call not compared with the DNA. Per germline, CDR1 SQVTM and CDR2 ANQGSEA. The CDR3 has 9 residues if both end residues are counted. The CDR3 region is CSVGDRESL.

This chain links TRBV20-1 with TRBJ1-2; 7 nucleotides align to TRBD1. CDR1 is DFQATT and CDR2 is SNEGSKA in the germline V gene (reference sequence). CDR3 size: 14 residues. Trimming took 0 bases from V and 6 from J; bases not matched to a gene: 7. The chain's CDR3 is CSARDRGGINGYTF. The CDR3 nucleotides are TGCAGTGCTAGAGATCGAGGGGGCATTAATGGCTACACCTTC.

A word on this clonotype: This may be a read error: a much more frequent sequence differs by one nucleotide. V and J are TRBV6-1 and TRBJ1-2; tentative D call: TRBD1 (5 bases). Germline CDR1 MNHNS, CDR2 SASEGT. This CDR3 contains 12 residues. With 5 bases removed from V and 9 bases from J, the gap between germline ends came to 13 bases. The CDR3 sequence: CASSQGSGSYTF. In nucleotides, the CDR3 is TGTGCCAGCAGTCAGGGAAGCGGTAGCTACACCTTC.

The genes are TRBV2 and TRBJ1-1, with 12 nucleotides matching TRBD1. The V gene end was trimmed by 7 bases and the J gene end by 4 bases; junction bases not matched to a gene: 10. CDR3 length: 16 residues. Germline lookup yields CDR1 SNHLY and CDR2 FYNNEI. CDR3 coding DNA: TGTGCCAGCAAGACCGGGACAGGGGGCCCAGTCACTGAAGCTTTCTTT. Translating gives CASKTGTGGPVTEAFF.

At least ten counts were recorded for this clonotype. CDR3 residues: CAITNGGNQPQHF. The DNA of the CDR3 is TGTGCCATAACAAACGGGGGAAACCAGCCCCAGCATTTT. The rearrangement links TRBV10-3 to TRBJ1-5; weak D call: TRBD1 (5 bases). Per the germline V gene, CDR1 is ENHRY and CDR2 is SYGVKD. The CDR3 has 13 residues. Trimming took 9 bases from V and 7 from J, leaving 16 bases between them.

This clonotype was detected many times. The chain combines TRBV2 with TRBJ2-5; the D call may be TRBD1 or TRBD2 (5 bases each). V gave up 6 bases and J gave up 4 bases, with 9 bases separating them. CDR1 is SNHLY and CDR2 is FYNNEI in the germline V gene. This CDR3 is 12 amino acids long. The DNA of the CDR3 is TGTGCCAGCAGAGGGGACCCAGAGACCCAGTACTTC. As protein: CASRGDPETQYF.

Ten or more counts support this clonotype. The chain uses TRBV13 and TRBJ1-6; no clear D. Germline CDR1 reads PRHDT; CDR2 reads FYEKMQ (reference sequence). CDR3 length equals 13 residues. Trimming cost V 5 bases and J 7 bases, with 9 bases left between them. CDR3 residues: CASSLSKNSPLHF. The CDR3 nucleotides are TGTGCCAGCAGCCTGTCCAAGAATTCACCCCTCCACTTT.